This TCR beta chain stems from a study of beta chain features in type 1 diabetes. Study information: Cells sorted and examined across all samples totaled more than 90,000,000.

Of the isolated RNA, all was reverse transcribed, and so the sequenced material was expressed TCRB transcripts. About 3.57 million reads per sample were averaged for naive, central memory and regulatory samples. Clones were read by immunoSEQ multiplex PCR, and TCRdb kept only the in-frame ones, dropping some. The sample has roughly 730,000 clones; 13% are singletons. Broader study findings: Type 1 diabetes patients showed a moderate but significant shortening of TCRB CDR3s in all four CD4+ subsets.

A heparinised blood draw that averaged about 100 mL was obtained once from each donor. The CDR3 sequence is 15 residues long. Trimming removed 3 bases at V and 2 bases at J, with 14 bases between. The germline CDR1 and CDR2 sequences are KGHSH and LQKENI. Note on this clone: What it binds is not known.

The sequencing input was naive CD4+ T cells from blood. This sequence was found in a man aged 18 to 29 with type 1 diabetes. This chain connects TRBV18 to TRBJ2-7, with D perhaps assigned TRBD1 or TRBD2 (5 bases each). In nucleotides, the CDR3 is TGTGCCAGCTCACCTCGGGACGCCGATACCTACGAGCAGTACTTC. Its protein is CASSPRDADTYEQYF.